The T cell receptor (beta chain) under discussion was sequenced for a study of OX40 agonist ivuxolimab in advanced cancers. The assay was immunoSEQ multiplex PCR, and TCRdb's table has in-frame clones only and misses some. Of 40,000 to 50,000 clones detected, about four fifths appear once; the ten largest clones hold approximately 15%. The CDR3 extends over 15 amino acids. Germline CDR1 reads SGHRS; CDR2 reads YFSETQ. Trimming took 4 bases from V and 5 from J; bases not matched to a gene: 10. This receptor was taken from an adult with an advanced solid tumor such as melanoma, head and neck, liver or kidney cancer. The J gene is TRBJ2-7, the V gene TRBV5-1; TRBD1 matches 9 bases. Sequenced here: CD4+ or CD8+ T cells sorted from blood, sampled in a trial of the OX40 agonist ivuxolimab. The CDR3 here is CASSVAGTGTHEQYF. The CDR3 nucleotides read TGCGCCAGCAGCGTAGCCGGGACAGGGACCCACGAGCAGTACTTC.